This TCR beta chain comes out of a study of identical twins. This clonotype was found many times. Its antigen remains unknown. One entry per CDR3 protein results from TCRdb running MiXCR on the 5' RACE reads. In the table there are 550,000 to 700,000 distinct CDR3 sequences, approximately 21% of which are singletons. Study results and limitations: In zero-insertion analyses, partial confounding could arise from invariant MAIT and iNKT cells.

These same data were also listed under a study on T cells expressing NK-cell markers.

The origin of this receptor is a woman younger than 30 in good health. Sequences were obtained from PBMCs.

The CDR3 region has the DNA TGTGCCAGTAAGGGGGTTAGCACTGAAGCTTTCTTT. Translating it yields CASKGVSTEAFF. This rearrangement joins TRBV6-5 to TRBJ1-1, with D perhaps TRBD1 (6 bases). CDR1 is MNHEY and CDR2 is SVGAGI in the germline V gene. This CDR3 contains 12 residues. The V gene lost 9 bases and the J gene lost 4 bases, with 12 bases spanning the gap.